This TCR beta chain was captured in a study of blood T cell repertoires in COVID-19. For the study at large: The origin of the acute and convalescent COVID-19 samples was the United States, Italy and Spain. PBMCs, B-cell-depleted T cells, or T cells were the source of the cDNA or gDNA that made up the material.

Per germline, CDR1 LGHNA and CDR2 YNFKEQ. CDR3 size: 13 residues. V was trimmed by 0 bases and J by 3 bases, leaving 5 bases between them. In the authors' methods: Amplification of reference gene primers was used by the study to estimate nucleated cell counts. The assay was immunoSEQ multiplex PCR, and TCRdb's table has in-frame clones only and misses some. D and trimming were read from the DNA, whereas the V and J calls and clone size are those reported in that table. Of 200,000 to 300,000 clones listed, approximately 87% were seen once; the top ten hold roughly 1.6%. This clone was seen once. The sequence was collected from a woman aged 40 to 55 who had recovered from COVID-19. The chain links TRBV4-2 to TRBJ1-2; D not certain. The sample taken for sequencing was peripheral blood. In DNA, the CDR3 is TGTGCCAGCAGCCAAGATCCGGACTATGGCTACACCTTC. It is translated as CASSQDPDYGYTF.